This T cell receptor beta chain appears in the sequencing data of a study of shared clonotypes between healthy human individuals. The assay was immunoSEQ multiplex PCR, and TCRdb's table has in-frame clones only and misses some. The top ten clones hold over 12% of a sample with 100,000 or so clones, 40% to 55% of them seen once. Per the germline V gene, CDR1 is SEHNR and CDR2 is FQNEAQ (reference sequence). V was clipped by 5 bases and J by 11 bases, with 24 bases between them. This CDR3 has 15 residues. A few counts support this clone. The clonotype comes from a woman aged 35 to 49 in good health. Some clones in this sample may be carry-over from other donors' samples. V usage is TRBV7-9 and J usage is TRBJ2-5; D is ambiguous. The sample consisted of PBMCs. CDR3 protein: CASSRELGLRRRQYF. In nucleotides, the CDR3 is TGTGCCAGCAGCCGCGAGTTGGGCTTACGACGGCGGCAGTACTTC.